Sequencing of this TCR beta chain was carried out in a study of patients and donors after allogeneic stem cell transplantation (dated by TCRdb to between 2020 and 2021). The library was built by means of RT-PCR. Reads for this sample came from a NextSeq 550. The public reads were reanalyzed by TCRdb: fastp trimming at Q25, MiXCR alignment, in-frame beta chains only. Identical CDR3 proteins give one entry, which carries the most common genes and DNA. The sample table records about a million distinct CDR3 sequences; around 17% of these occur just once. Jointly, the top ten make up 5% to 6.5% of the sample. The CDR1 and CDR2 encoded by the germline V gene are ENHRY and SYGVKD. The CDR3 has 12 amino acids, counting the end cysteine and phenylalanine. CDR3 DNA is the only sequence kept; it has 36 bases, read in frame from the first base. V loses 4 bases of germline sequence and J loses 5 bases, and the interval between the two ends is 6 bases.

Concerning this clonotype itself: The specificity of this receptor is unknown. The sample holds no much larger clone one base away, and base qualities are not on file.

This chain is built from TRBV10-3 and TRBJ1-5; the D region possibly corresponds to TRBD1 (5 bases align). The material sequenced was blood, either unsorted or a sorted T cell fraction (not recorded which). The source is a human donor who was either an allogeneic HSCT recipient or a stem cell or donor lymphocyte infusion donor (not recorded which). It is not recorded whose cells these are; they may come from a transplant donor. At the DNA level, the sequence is TGTGCCATCAGTGCGGGGGATCAGCCCCAGCATTTT. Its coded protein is CAISAGDQPQHF.